The clone carrying this T cell receptor beta chain was seen only a few times. Its target is unknown. The data stem from a study of identical twins. Study-wide results and limits: Insertions were fewer in abundant cord blood beta clonotypes, whereas memory repertoires showed none of this pattern.

Via MiXCR, TCRdb re-called the 5' RACE reads, giving one row per CDR3 protein. The sample records roughly 500,000 distinct CDR3 sequences, around 20% being singletons. CDR1 is SGHRS and CDR2 is YFSETQ in the germline V gene. With 1 base removed from V and 12 bases from J, the gap between germline ends came to 13 bases. CDR3 length: 12 amino acids. These data are also associated with another study on T cells expressing NK-cell markers. That report adds: An anti-gamma-delta TCR antibody confined sorting to alpha-beta TCR T cells across several of the experiments.

J is TRBJ1-1 and V is TRBV5-1; weak D call: TRBD1 (6 bases). The sequenced sample consisted of CD4+ T cells sorted from blood. The source is a woman between 18 and 29 years old in good health. The CDR3 region is CASSLTGILPFF. CDR3 sequence (DNA): TGCGCCAGCAGCTTGACAGGGATTTTGCCTTTCTTT.